One and the same sample provided the 10 T cell receptor beta chains below, sequenced in a study of blood T cell repertoires in COVID-19. The protocol was immunoSEQ multiplex PCR, while the TCRdb copy is restricted to in-frame clones and leaves out a portion. Among about 130,000 clones listed, 79% were seen once. Specimen: peripheral blood. These receptors all come from a man in his forties with active or convalescent COVID-19.

This rearrangement joins TRBV11-3 to TRBJ2-1, with 13 bases aligning to TRBD2. This CDR3 contains 17 residues. Looked up from germline, CDR1 is SGHNT and CDR2 is YENEEA. V dropped 5 bases and J dropped 7; count of bases not matched to a gene: 11. CDR3 region: CASSPLTSGGARNEQFF. The CDR3 bases are TGTGCCAGCAGCCCTTTAACTAGCGGGGGGGCCCGGAATGAGCAGTTCTTC. Full variable domain (missing parts from reference TRBV11-3 and TRBJ2-1): EAGVVQSPRYKIIEKKQPVAFWCNPISGHNTLYWYLQNLGQGPELLIRYENEEAVDDSQLPKDRFSAERLKGVDSTLKIQPAELGDSAVYLCASSPLTSGGARNEQFFGPGTRLTVL.

The chain employs TRBV11-2 and TRBJ2-1, with 12 nucleotides matching TRBD2. There are 19 residues in the CDR3. Germline CDR1 and CDR2: SGHAT and FQNNGV. J was trimmed by 0 bases and V by 5 bases; bases with no gene match: 11. CDR3 in amino acids: CASSTPGLAGLISYNEQFF. The DNA of the CDR3 is TGTGCCAGCAGCACTCCTGGACTAGCGGGACTGATCTCCTACAATGAGCAGTTCTTC.

The chain couples TRBV6-5 to TRBJ2-1; D may be TRBD2 (6 bases). V lost 5 bases, J lost 3 bases, and 11 bases lay in between. There are 14 residues in the CDR3. Germline CDR1 and CDR2: MNHEY and SVGAGI. CDR3 sequence (DNA): TGTGCCAGCAGTCCGGGGGAGGTCTACAATGAGCAGTTCTTC. This encodes CASSPGEVYNEQFF.

As for this clone: Other DNA sequences in this sample translate to the same CDR3. The gene calls are TRBV9 and TRBJ2-5; 7 nucleotides agree with TRBD1. Trimming at V came to 0 bases and at J to 4 bases, leaving 0 bases not matched to a gene. Germline values: CDR1 SGDLS, CDR2 YYNGEE. The CDR3 has 13 residues. Here the CDR3 reads CASSVAGGETQYF. The CDR3 DNA reads as TGTGCCAGCAGCGTAGCAGGGGGAGAGACCCAGTACTTC.

This chain uses TRBV6-4 with TRBJ1-6, with 11 bases that match TRBD1. The ends lost 3 bases at V and 9 bases at J; junction bases unmatched: 1. This CDR3 is built from 14 residues. Germline V gives CDR1 MRHNA, CDR2 SNTAGT. This CDR3 reads CASSDGTGGSPLHF. DNA of the CDR3: TGTGCCAGCAGTGATGGGACAGGGGGTTCACCCCTCCACTTT.

The chain employs TRBV6-2 or TRBV6-3 and TRBJ1-1; D is possibly TRBD1 (6 bases). Germline CDR1 is MNHEY and CDR2 is SVGEGT. There are 16 residues in the CDR3. Between the trimmed V and J ends, which lost 4 bases and 3 bases, there was a span of 18 bases. Here the CDR3 reads CASSLGTRGRDTEAFF. CDR3 DNA sequence: TGTGCCAGCAGTTTAGGTACCAGGGGCCGGGACACTGAAGCTTTCTTT.

In this sample, this clone turned up a few times. The V call is TRBV4-1, the J call TRBJ2-2; D is ambiguous. The V and J ends lost 1 base and 9 bases respectively, with 12 bases between them. The CDR3 totals 14 residues. Germline CDR1 reads MGHRA; CDR2 reads YSYEKL. CDR3 in amino acids: CASSQVITTRELFF. In DNA, the CDR3 is TGCGCCAGCAGCCAAGTAATTACAACTAGGGAGCTGTTTTTT.

The J gene is TRBJ2-5, the V gene TRBV5-1; tentative D call: TRBD1 (6 bases). The CDR3 runs 14 residues. Germline V gives CDR1 SGHRS, CDR2 YFSETQ. The V gene lost 0 bases and the J gene lost 6 bases, with 12 bases spanning the gap. The CDR3 loop reads CASSLGTDRKTQYF. The CDR3 nucleotides read TGCGCCAGCAGCTTGGGGACTGACAGGAAGACCCAGTACTTC. Using reference TRBV5-1 and TRBJ2-5 for the parts outside the CDR3, the full variable domain is KAGVTQTPRYLIKTRGQQVTLSCSPISGHRSVSWYQQTPGQGLQFLFEYFSETQRNKGNFPGRFSGRQFSNSRSEMNVSTLELGDSALYLCASSLGTDRKTQYFGPGTRLLVL.

The chain links TRBV4-2 to TRBJ1-1, with no clear D. The V gene lost 1 base and the J gene lost 11 bases, with 14 bases spanning the gap. The length of the CDR3 is 13 residues. CDR1 is LGHNA and CDR2 is YNFKEQ in the germline V gene. Here the CDR3 DNA reads TGTGCCAGCAGCCAAGTTGAGGCCCTGAAGGCTTTCTTT. Protein: CASSQVEALKAFF.

As regards this clone: Other DNA sequences in this specimen translate into the identical CDR3. The V call is TRBV2, the J call TRBJ1-2; possible D gene TRBD1, 5 bases. This CDR3 region has 12 residues. V was pared by 4 bases and J by 8 bases, with 11 bases between. Per germline, CDR1 SNHLY and CDR2 FYNNEI. CDR3 region: CASSGGRGGYTF. Here the CDR3 DNA reads TGTGCCAGCAGTGGAGGGCGGGGGGGCTACACCTTC.